This T cell receptor (beta chain) is from a study of cytomegalovirus exposure and HLA in healthy donors. Overall study results and limits: TRBV6-2, TRBV6-3 and other indistinguishable V segments were excluded. A later analysis linked a missense DCLRE1C variant to TCR beta V- and J-gene trimming. It was reported that TCR beta sequences correctly inferred the HLA-A and HLA-B alleles for most subjects.

Concerning this clone: What it binds is unknown.

The J segment lost 7 bases and the V segment lost 6 bases, leaving 2 bases of the junction unmatched. The CDR3 consists of 11 residues. Germline V CDR1 and CDR2: MDHEN, SYDVKM. Use of 60 Vbeta and 13 Jbeta primers characterized the PCR. Sequencing was performed with immunoSEQ multiplex PCR; in TCRdb, only in-frame clones are kept and a portion is missing. Of around 150,000 clones detected, roughly 77% appear once; the ten largest clones hold about 4%. The specimen was PBMCs. This clonotype originated in a man between 25 and 39 years old in good health and CMV-seropositive. The chain employs TRBV28 and TRBJ1-2, with 7 nucleotides matching TRBD1. CDR3 protein: CASRGDSGYTF. DNA for the CDR3: TGTGCCAGCAGAGGGGACAGTGGCTACACCTTC.